This TCR beta chain was documented in a study of cytotoxic CD8 clonotypes in ibrutinib-treated CLL. Study-level information: Results showed about 24 partial and 2 complete responses; following median about 68 months, approximately 15 remained remitted, approximately twelve advanced. Average yields of around 260,000 productive templates and around 100,000 productive rearrangements characterized the samples. Response samples were taken after a median of approximately 13 months on treatment, range 6 to 36. Study-wide points: A rise in clonality was seen at ibrutinib response, and a fall back toward baseline was seen at progression.

The CDR3 totals 12 residues. Between the trimmed V and J ends, which lost 6 bases and 2 bases, there was a span of 8 bases. The germline CDR1 and CDR2 sequences are LGHNT and FRNRAP. Worth noting for this clone: The antigen remains undetermined.

The data were produced by immunoSEQ multiplex PCR, yet TCRdb's version contains in-frame clones alone and is incomplete. The table includes about 200,000 clones, 55% to 85% detected once. The sequence came from a human donor with chronic lymphocytic leukemia. The V call is TRBV12-5, the J call TRBJ2-7; D remains unclear. The sample here was PBMCs, taken after 24 months of ibrutinib treatment. The CDR3 nucleotides read TGTGCTAGTGGCTTAGATACCTACGAGCAGTACTTC. Residues: CASGLDTYEQYF.